The source of this T cell receptor (beta chain) is a study of cytomegalovirus exposure and HLA in healthy donors. Whole-study findings and limits: Later analysis showed TCR association rates varying by HLA locus, highest for DRB1 and lowest for HLA-C. The HLA-A and HLA-B alleles of most subjects were reportedly predicted accurately from TCR beta sequences. Listed as cytomegalovirus-associated were 164 TCR beta chains.

Germline CDR1 reads SGHDN; CDR2 reads FVKESK. CDR3 length: 13 residues. Trimming cost V 5 bases and J 4 bases, with 11 bases left between them. Each donor's status was that of a healthy bone marrow donor. With regard to this clone: Its target is unknown.

This PCR relied on a set of 60 Vbeta primers and 13 Jbeta primers. Data came from immunoSEQ multiplex PCR; TCRdb stores just in-frame clones and leaves some out. The data hold approximately 190,000 clones, with approximately 81% observed a single time. This sequence joins TRBV14 and TRBJ2-5, with a possible D match to TRBD1 (6 bases). The sample consisted of PBMCs. The sequence derives from a boy aged 5-17 years in good health and CMV-seronegative. CDR3 amino acids: CASSKRGGETQYF. CDR3 DNA: TGTGCCAGCAGCAAGCGAGGGGGAGAGACCCAGTACTTC.